Listed below are T cell receptor beta chains from one sample, sequenced in a study of T cell responses to AZD1222 COVID-19 vaccine. Repertoires were generated with immunoSEQ multiplex PCR, while TCRdb's copy carries only in-frame clones and drops some. Counted here are about 140,000 clones, over 75% occurring once; the ten biggest clones make up approximately 8%. This material consisted of peripheral blood, taken 28 days after the second dose of the MenACWY control vaccine. All receptors derive from an adult who received the MenACWY meningococcal vaccine as a control. CDR3s include the opening cysteine and the closing phenylalanine or tryptophan. The D gene is left open where the match is weak. Where a row states a size, it is once, few, many or the class of an expanded clone; other rows omit it.

J gene	CDR3 length	D gene	V gene	clone size	CDR3 DNA	CDR3 protein
TRBJ2-5	19	NA	TRBV7-2	NA	TGTGCCAGCAGCTTAGATGGCAGAAGGGATTCCCTAATACGAGAGACCCAGTACTTC	CASSLDGRRDSLIRETQYF
TRBJ1-2	16	NA	TRBV15	NA	TGTGCCACCAGCAGAGATGGGGCAGGTCCCCTTTATGGCTACACCTTC	CATSRDGAGPLYGYTF
TRBJ1-1	15	TRBD1	TRBV24-1	NA	TGTGCCACCAGTGACCCGGGACAGGGCGACACTGAAGCTTTCTTT	CATSDPGQGDTEAFF
TRBJ1-1	15	NA	TRBV19	NA	TGTGCCAGTAGTAATTTCAGGGGCGGGGGGTCTGAAGCTTTCTTT	CASSNFRGGGSEAFF
TRBJ1-5	16	NA	TRBV19	NA	TGTGCCGCATCGACCGGGGTTCTAGGGAGCAATCAGCCCCAGCATTTT	CAASTGVLGSNQPQHF
TRBJ1-1	14	NA	TRBV5-1	few	TGCGCCAGCAGCTTAGGTCGGCCGAACACTGAAGCTTTCTTT	CASSLGRPNTEAFF
TRBJ1-1	13	NA	TRBV7-2	NA	TGTGCCAGCAGCAACGTACGGAACACTGAAGCTTTCTTT	CASSNVRNTEAFF
TRBJ1-2	14	TRBD1	TRBV5-6	once	TGTGCCAGCAGCCTACAGGGGCTCCGCTATGGCTACACCTTC	CASSLQGLRYGYTF
TRBJ1-5	14	NA	TRBV19	once	TGTGCCAGTAGTACCCACAGGGACAATCAGCCCCAGCATTTT	CASSTHRDNQPQHF
TRBJ1-2	14	TRBD1	TRBV4-1	NA	TGCGCCAGCAGCCAAGATCGGGGACAGGGCCCCCACACCTTC	CASSQDRGQGPHTF
TRBJ1-2	14	TRBD1	TRBV6-1	NA	TGTGCCAGCAGTGAAGCAGGGGGCGAATATGGCTACACCTTC	CASSEAGGEYGYTF
TRBJ1-4	13	NA	TRBV7-2	NA	TGTGCCAGCAGCTTGCAGGGTCGAGAAAAACTGTTTTTT	CASSLQGREKLFF
TRBJ2-1	16	NA	TRBV27	NA	TGTGCCAGCAGGCCCGGTCGGCGGGACACCTACAATGAGCAGTTCTTC	CASRPGRRDTYNEQFF
TRBJ2-1	16	NA	TRBV11-3	NA	TGTGCCAGCAGTTTCCTGTCCGCGTCCACGGAGGTAGAGCAGTTCTTC	CASSFLSASTEVEQFF
TRBJ1-5	15	NA	TRBV6-1	few	TGTGCCAGCAGTGAAGGGGCAGGGGGCAATCAGCCCCAGCATTTT	CASSEGAGGNQPQHF
TRBJ2-7	15	TRBD1	TRBV29-1	NA	TGCAGCGTTGAAGGTCACAGGGGGGATGGTTACGAGCAGTACTTC	CSVEGHRGDGYEQYF
TRBJ1-5	16	TRBD1	TRBV7-9	NA	TGTGCCAGCAGCTTAGGATCCGGGACAGTCAATCAGCCCCAGCATTTT	CASSLGSGTVNQPQHF
TRBJ1-1	14	NA	TRBV6-5	NA	TGTGCCAGCAGTTCCACACCCTGGGAGACTGAAGCTTTCTTT	CASSSTPWETEAFF
TRBJ2-5	18	TRBD1	TRBV7-2	once	TGTGCCAGCAGCTTTATTTTTCATGGACAGGGAAAACGGGAGACCCAGTACTTC	CASSFIFHGQGKRETQYF
TRBJ1-5	16	TRBD1	TRBV28	NA	TGTGCCAGCAGCTTGAACAGGGGTTCGGGCAATCAGCCCCAGCATTTT	CASSLNRGSGNQPQHF
TRBJ2-7	15	NA	TRBV5-4	once	TGTGCCAGCAGCTGGGGAGCGACCGCCAACTACGAGCAGTACTTC	CASSWGATANYEQYF
TRBJ1-1	14	TRBD1	TRBV28	NA	TGTGCCAGCAGAAGGGACAGGGTATTTGCTGAAGCTTTCTTT	CASRRDRVFAEAFF